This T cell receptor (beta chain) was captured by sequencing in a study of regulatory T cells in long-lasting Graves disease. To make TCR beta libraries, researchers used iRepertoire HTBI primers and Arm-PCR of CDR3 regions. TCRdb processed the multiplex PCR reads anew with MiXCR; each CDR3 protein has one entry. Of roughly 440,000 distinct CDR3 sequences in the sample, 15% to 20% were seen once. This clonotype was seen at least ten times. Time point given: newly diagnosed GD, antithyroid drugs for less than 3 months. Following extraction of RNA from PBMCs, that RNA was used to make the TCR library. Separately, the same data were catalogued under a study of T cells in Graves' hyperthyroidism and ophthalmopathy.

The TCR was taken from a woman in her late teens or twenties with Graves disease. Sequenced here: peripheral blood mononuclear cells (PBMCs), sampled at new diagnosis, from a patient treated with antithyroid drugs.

As DNA, the CDR3 is TGTGCCTGGAGTCTGGGGACTACAGATACGCAGTATTTT. Translating gives CAWSLGTTDTQYF. The rearrangement uses TRBV30 and TRBJ2-3; the D gene is possibly TRBD2 (6 bases). The germline V gene encodes CDR1 GTSNPN and CDR2 SVGIG (reference sequence). Between the trimmed V and J ends, which lost 2 bases and 3 bases, there was a span of 9 bases. The CDR3 covers 13 residues.